This is a list of T cell receptor beta chains from one sample in a study of T cell responses to AZD1222 COVID-19 vaccine. Assay used: immunoSEQ multiplex PCR; TCRdb lists only in-frame clones, some missing. The sample has some 200,000 clones, 75% to 90% seen once. The source material was peripheral blood, sampled on day 0 of AZD1222 vaccination. The receptors derive from an adult in good health. CDR3s include the opening cysteine and the closing phenylalanine or tryptophan. Each record gives: V gene, D gene, J gene, clone size, CDR3 protein, CDR3 DNA. A D gene is named only where the DNA matches it firmly. The size entry is marked missing in some rows and otherwise reads once, few, many or a size class.

TRBV7-9	NA	TRBJ2-2	NA	CASNLPLGAGELFF	TGTGCCAGCAACCTCCCTTTAGGTGCCGGGGAGCTGTTTTTT
TRBV10-3	TRBD1	TRBJ1-2	NA	CAISESGQGNGYTF	TGTGCCATCAGTGAGTCCGGACAGGGGAATGGCTACACCTTC
TRBV6-5	TRBD1	TRBJ1-2	NA	CASRSGGTGNGYTF	TGTGCCAGCAGATCAGGTGGGACAGGAAATGGCTACACCTTC
TRBV6-5	TRBD1	TRBJ1-3	NA	CASSRTGSGNTIYF	TGTGCCAGCAGTCGGACAGGTTCTGGAAACACCATATATTTT
TRBV3-1/TRBV3-2	NA	TRBJ2-3	NA	CASTQPPDTQYF	TGTGCCAGCACTCAACCTCCAGATACGCAGTATTTT
TRBV7-9	TRBD1	TRBJ1-6	NA	CASSYLQGNDNSPLHF	TGTGCCAGCAGCTACCTACAGGGGAATGATAATTCACCCCTCCACTTT
TRBV2	NA	TRBJ2-1	NA	CASSGGADYNEQFF	TGTGCCAGCAGTGGGGGGGCCGACTACAATGAGCAGTTCTTC
TRBV10-3	TRBD1	TRBJ1-4	NA	CAISGQGVEKLFF	TGTGCCATCAGTGGTCAGGGGGTCGAAAAACTGTTTTTT
TRBV11-2	NA	TRBJ1-1	NA	CASSRTATGMNTEAFF	TGTGCCAGCAGTCGGACCGCCACAGGGATGAACACTGAAGCTTTCTTT
TRBV7-2	NA	TRBJ2-2	NA	CASSLGQNTGELFF	TGTGCCAGCAGCTTAGGCCAAAACACCGGGGAGCTGTTTTTT
TRBV5-1	NA	TRBJ1-2	NA	CASSLRSGKDYGYTF	TGCGCCAGCAGCCTCCGTTCAGGGAAGGACTATGGCTACACCTTC
TRBV5-1	TRBD1	TRBJ1-4	NA	CASSIGQDEKLFF	TGCGCCAGCAGCATCGGACAGGATGAAAAACTGTTTTTT
TRBV3-1/TRBV3-2	TRBD2	TRBJ2-3	once	CASSPVPGLAGSTDTQYF	TGTGCCAGCAGCCCCGTCCCGGGACTAGCGGGAAGCACAGATACGCAGTATTTT
TRBV19	NA	TRBJ2-7	NA	CASSITGLTYEQYF	TGTGCCAGTAGTATTACAGGGCTCACCTACGAGCAGTACTTC
TRBV11-2	NA	TRBJ2-1	NA	CASSSYHEQFF	TGTGCCAGCAGCTCCTACCATGAGCAGTTCTTC
TRBV4-1	TRBD2	TRBJ2-2	NA	CASSQVRGAGTGELFF	TGCGCCAGCAGCCAAGTGCGGGGGGCGGGCACCGGGGAGCTGTTTTTT
TRBV7-9	NA	TRBJ2-3	NA	CASSPQGADTQYF	TGTGCCAGCAGCCCACAGGGTGCAGATACGCAGTATTTT
TRBV4-2	NA	TRBJ1-4	NA	CASSPPGESENEKLFF	TGTGCCAGCAGCCCCCCTGGCGAAAGCGAGAATGAAAAACTGTTTTTT
TRBV28	NA	TRBJ2-1	NA	CASIGGALNLDEQFF	TGTGCCAGCATAGGGGGAGCCCTGAATTTAGATGAGCAGTTCTTC
TRBV29-1	TRBD1	TRBJ2-7	NA	CSVEDHPRDRAYEQYF	TGCAGCGTTGAAGATCACCCCCGGGACAGGGCGTACGAGCAGTACTTC
TRBV7-9	NA	TRBJ1-3	NA	CATRPGQFSGNTIYF	TGTGCCACCCGACCCGGACAGTTCTCTGGAAACACCATATATTTT
TRBV11-2	NA	TRBJ2-7	NA	CASSPTGYEQYF	TGTGCCAGCTCACCCACAGGCTACGAGCAGTACTTC
TRBV9	NA	TRBJ2-6	NA	CASSVDVTRPGTGANVLTF	TGTGCCAGCAGCGTAGATGTAACGCGCCCTGGGACTGGGGCCAACGTCCTGACTTTC
TRBV28	NA	TRBJ1-2	NA	CASSFNGLGYTF	TGTGCCAGCAGTTTCAATGGGCTTGGCTACACCTTC
TRBV6-4	NA	TRBJ2-7	NA	CASSSLEGNEQYF	TGTGCCAGCAGCAGCCTGGAGGGAAACGAGCAGTACTTC
TRBV18	NA	TRBJ2-3	NA	CASSPVGADTQYF	TGTGCCAGCTCACCCGTGGGGGCAGATACGCAGTATTTT